Listed here are 21 T cell receptor beta chains from one sample, sequenced in a study of T-cell reconstitution after alpha-beta-depleted transplantation in children. A library of TCRbeta sequences, prepared with unique molecular identifiers, was generated. In TCRdb, the PCR reads were re-called with MiXCR into one record per CDR3 protein. The table includes about 200,000 distinct CDR3 sequences, roughly 6.3% detected once. This specimen consisted of PBMCs, obtained before TCRalphabeta/CD19-depleted stem cell transplant. The receptor set was obtained from a girl in the first two years of life with combined immunodeficiency, due to receive a stem cell transplant.

In its sample, this clonotype was seen many times. The V and J genes are TRBV12-3 or TRBV12-4 and TRBJ2-2, with D unresolved. The ends were cut back, 7 bases at V and 0 bases at J, with 12 bases in the middle. CDR3 size: 15 residues. CDR3 in DNA: TGTGCCAGCAACGTATACGACTCGAACACCGGGGAGCTGTTTTTT. Its translation is CASNVYDSNTGELFF.

This clonotype appeared many times. This chain connects TRBV13 to TRBJ2-7; possibly TRBD1 for D (6 bases). There are 14 residues in the CDR3. V was pared by 4 bases and J by 6 bases, with 16 bases between. Germline V gene sequence: CDR1 PRHDT, CDR2 FYEKMQ (reference sequence). Here the CDR3 DNA reads TGTGCCAGCAGCTCCGGTGGACAGAACCGCGAGCAGTACTTC. Amino acid sequence: CASSSGGQNREQYF.

This clonotype was found many times. The CDR3 DNA reads TGTGCCAGCAGTTTAAGACAGGGGGGCAATCAGCCCCAGCATTTT. Protein sequence: CASSLRQGGNQPQHF. This sequence joins TRBV28 and TRBJ1-5; 9 nucleotides match TRBD1. The CDR3 consists of 15 residues. The V gene's germline CDR1 is MDHEN and CDR2 SYDVKM. J gave up 2 bases and V 2 bases, and 1 base lay outside the gene matches.

This clonotype was seen only a few times. This sequence may be a read error, since a much larger clone differs from it by one base. The chain uses TRBV20-1 and TRBJ2-7; 7 bases align to TRBD1. There are 13 residues in the CDR3. Germline loops: CDR1 DFQATT, CDR2 SNEGSKA (reference sequence). V was pared by 5 bases and J by 1 base, with 5 bases of the junction left unmatched. The CDR3 spells CSAPRDSSYEQYF. CDR3 DNA sequence: TGCAGTGCTCCCCGGGACAGTTCCTACGAGCAGTACTTC.

This clonotype appeared many times. J is TRBJ2-7 and V is TRBV7-2; 8 nucleotides align to TRBD1. J lost 3 bases, V lost 1 base, and 5 bases had no gene match. The CDR3 loop spans 15 amino acids. The V gene's germline CDR1 is SGHTA and CDR2 FQGNSA. The CDR3 nucleotides read TGTGCCAGCAGCTTAGAGGACAGGGAAGGCTACGAGCAGTACTTC. Protein product: CASSLEDREGYEQYF.

This clonotype was counted only a few times. The chain combines TRBV20-1 with TRBJ2-7; 12 bases line up with TRBD2. V was clipped by 4 bases and J by 4 bases; unmatched bases: 2. The CDR3 has 13 amino acids. Per germline, CDR1 DFQATT and CDR2 SNEGSKA (reference sequence). CDR3 protein: CSATSGGAYEQYF. CDR3 bases: TGCAGTGCTACTAGCGGGGGGGCATACGAGCAGTACTTC.

This clonotype was found a few times. This chain links TRBV7-6 with TRBJ2-1, with 9 bases aligning to TRBD2. The CDR3 is made up of 15 amino acids. The V gene's germline CDR1 is SGHVS and CDR2 FNYEAQ. Trimming took 0 bases from V and 4 from J; bases not matched to a gene: 1. The CDR3 is CASSLAAGGYNEQFF. CDR3 nucleotides: TGTGCCAGCAGCTTAGCGGCGGGAGGGTACAATGAGCAGTTCTTC. The complete variable domain, with remaining parts taken from reference TRBV7-6 and TRBJ2-1, reads GAGVSQSPRYKVTKRGQDVALRCDPISGHVSLYWYRQALGQGPEFLTYFNYEAQQDKSGLPNDRFSAERPEGSISTLTIQRTEQRDSAMYRCASSLAAGGYNEQFFGPGTRLTVL.

In this sample, this clonotype turned up many times. The chain employs TRBV9 and TRBJ2-2; no definite D call. The CDR3 is 12 residues long. Between the trimmed V and J ends, which lost 2 bases and 2 bases, there was a span of 1 base. CDR1 and CDR2 (germline): SGDLS, YYNGEE. CDR3 region: CASSVNTGELFF. CDR3 DNA: TGTGCCAGCAGCGTTAACACCGGGGAGCTGTTTTTT.

At least ten counts were recorded for this clonotype. The chain uses TRBV20-1 and TRBJ2-7; 7 bases line up with TRBD1. Germline CDR1 is DFQATT and CDR2 is SNEGSKA (reference sequence). The CDR3 is 15 residues long. The V segment lost 0 bases and the J segment 0 bases; nucleotides outside the gene matches: 5. The CDR3 bases are TGCAGTGCTAGAGACGAGAGGGGGCCCTCCTACGAGCAGTACTTC. Amino acids: CSARDERGPSYEQYF.

This clonotype was counted many times. The chain has TRBV6-5 and TRBJ2-2; D gene uncertain. The germline gives CDR1 MNHEY, CDR2 SVGAGI. The CDR3 is 11 residues long. V lost 8 bases to trimming and J lost 1 base, with 2 bases between them. CDR3 amino acids: CASENTGELFF. In DNA, the CDR3 is TGTGCCAGCGAGAACACCGGGGAGCTGTTTTTT.

Turning to this clonotype: Relative to the germline gene, one junction end is altered; a read error may explain this. The chain is built from TRBV5-4 and TRBJ2-3, with D possibly matching TRBD2 (5 bases). The germline V gene encodes CDR1 SGHNT and CDR2 YYREEE (reference sequence). The CDR3 sequence is 18 residues long. The CDR3 DNA reads TGTGCCATCAGCCTTCAGCTCGCGGACTCTACATACACAGATACGCAGTATTTT. Translation gives CAISLQLADSTYTDTQYF.

This clonotype was detected many times. The V and J genes are TRBV28 and TRBJ2-5, with TRBD1 matching over 7 bases. CDR1 and CDR2 from the germline V gene are MDHEN and SYDVKM. V lost 6 bases, J lost 1 base, and 11 bases stayed unmatched. The CDR3 consists of 16 residues. The CDR3 DNA reads as TGTGCCAGCAGAGAACGGACAGGCGAGATCCAAGAGACCCAGTACTTC. It codes for CASRERTGEIQETQYF.

This clonotype was observed at least ten times. The V and J genes are TRBV29-1 and TRBJ2-1; possibly TRBD1 for D (6 bases). With 8 bases removed from V and 9 bases from J, the gap between germline ends came to 11 bases. The CDR3 has 10 residues. Germline V gene lookup returns CDR1 SQVTM and CDR2 ANQGSEA. DNA for the CDR3: TGCAGCTCTTCAGGGGCTGAGCAGTTCTTC. Protein product: CSSSGAEQFF.

This clonotype occurred many times. The chain employs TRBV7-2 and TRBJ1-1; no clear D. The V gene's germline CDR1 is SGHTA and CDR2 FQGNSA. The length of the CDR3 is 14 residues. Trimming left V 3 bases short and J 0 bases short, with 8 bases between. The CDR3 spells CASSFDQMNTEAFF. CDR3 in DNA: TGTGCCAGCAGCTTCGATCAGATGAACACTGAAGCTTTCTTT.

This chain uses TRBV7-9 with TRBJ2-5, with D tentatively TRBD2 (5 bases). Trimming took 5 bases from V and 5 from J, leaving 9 bases between them. Germline V gene data show CDR1 as SEHNR and CDR2 as FQNEAQ (reference sequence). This CDR3 contains 12 residues. CDR3 nucleotide sequence: TGTGCCAGCAGCCCGTGGGAGGAGACCCAGTACTTC. Its translation: CASSPWEETQYF.

There are many counts of this clonotype. The chain joins TRBV20-1 to TRBJ2-1, with 14 positions matching TRBD2. This CDR3 comprises 18 residues. V lost 2 bases to trimming and J lost 2 bases; unmatched junction nucleotides: 8. Germline assignment: CDR1 DFQATT and CDR2 SNEGSKA (reference sequence). CDR3 coding DNA: TGCAGTGCTAGATCTGGACTAGCGGGAGGCGCCACCTACAATGAGCAGTTCTTC. Amino acid sequence: CSARSGLAGGATYNEQFF.

This clonotype was recorded at least ten times. V usage is TRBV20-1 and J usage is TRBJ2-7, with D hard to call. Trimming stripped 3 bases from V and 5 bases from J, with 20 bases between. The CDR3 covers 15 residues. Germline values: CDR1 DFQATT, CDR2 SNEGSKA (reference sequence). The CDR3 loop is CSARSVMGSPNEQYF. DNA of the CDR3: TGCAGTGCTAGGTCAGTGATGGGCAGCCCCAACGAGCAGTACTTC.

This clonotype was observed at least ten times. The chain uses TRBV5-1 and TRBJ2-7, with D tentatively TRBD1 (6 bases). Per the germline V gene, CDR1 is SGHRS and CDR2 is YFSETQ. The CDR3 loop spans 16 amino acids. Between the trimmed V and J ends, which lost 0 bases and 7 bases, there was a span of 20 bases. The chain's CDR3 is CASSLATLRTDGEQYF. CDR3 coding DNA: TGCGCCAGCAGCTTGGCTACCCTGAGGACAGATGGTGAGCAGTACTTC.

Many counts were recorded for this clonotype. The chain employs TRBV12-3 or TRBV12-4 and TRBJ1-5; TRBD1 aligns across 8 bases. The CDR3 sequence is 15 residues long. With V trimmed by 6 bases and J by 2 bases, 6 bases remained unmatched. The CDR3 nucleotides are TGTGCCAGCAGCAAAGGACAGGGAGGCAATCAGCCCCAGCATTTT. Protein: CASSKGQGGNQPQHF.

This clonotype was observed a handful of times. The rearrangement uses TRBV4-2 and TRBJ2-3; D ambiguous. Germline V gene data show CDR1 as LGHNA and CDR2 as YNFKEQ. With 0 bases removed from V and 2 bases from J, the gap between germline ends came to 6 bases. The CDR3 spans 14 residues. The CDR3 DNA reads as TGTGCCAGCAGCCAAGATGTTTACACAGATACGCAGTATTTT. Residues: CASSQDVYTDTQYF.

Ten or more counts support this clonotype. This rearrangement joins TRBV21-1 to TRBJ2-7; TRBD1 is the table's D call, not checked against the DNA. TRBV21-1 is described as a pseudogene. This CDR3 has 16 amino acids. The CDR3 DNA follows: TGTGCCAGCAGCAAAGTGAGGGGTAAGGCCTCCTACGAGCAGTACTTC. It encodes CASSKVRGKASYEQYF.